The rows below give T cell receptor beta chains drawn from one sample of a study of blood T cell repertoires in COVID-19. The repertoire was sequenced with immunoSEQ multiplex PCR; TCRdb's copy has only in-frame clones and lacks some. The sample holds fewer than 30,000 clones; under 85% are singletons and the top ten take around 7.9%. Sample: peripheral blood. The receptor set was obtained from a woman in her 70s with active or convalescent COVID-19. CDR3s include the opening cysteine and the closing phenylalanine or tryptophan. D genes are given only for firm matches.

J | D | V | CDR3 | DNA
TRBJ1-1 | NA | TRBV5-1 | CASSFDTASTEAFF | TGCGCCAGCAGCTTTGACACGGCTTCCACTGAAGCTTTCTTT
TRBJ2-2 | TRBD1 | TRBV6-2/TRBV6-3 | CASSPGTGLGTGELFF | TGTGCCAGCAGTCCCGGGACAGGGTTAGGCACCGGGGAGCTGTTTTTT
TRBJ1-2 | NA | TRBV9 | CASSAEGGAGYGYTF | TGTGCCAGCAGCGCCGAGGGGGGGGCCGGCTATGGCTACACCTTC
TRBJ2-3 | TRBD2 | TRBV7-9 | CASSSSGGVTDTQYF | TGTGCCAGCAGTTCTAGCGGGGGGGTCACAGATACGCAGTATTTT
TRBJ1-5 | TRBD1 | TRBV6-1 | CASSAGTGRYSNQPQHF | TGTGCCAGCAGTGCAGGGACAGGGAGGTATAGCAATCAGCCCCAGCATTTT
TRBJ2-3 | TRBD2 | TRBV9 | CASSVRGESTDTQYF | TGTGCCAGCAGCGTACGGGGGGAAAGCACAGATACGCAGTATTTT
TRBJ2-3 | NA | TRBV18 | CASLPPGTSTDTQYF | TGTGCCAGCTTACCCCCAGGGACTAGCACAGATACGCAGTATTTT
TRBJ1-1 | TRBD1 | TRBV5-1 | CASSLAAGQGITEAFF | TGCGCCAGCAGCTTGGCCGCGGGACAGGGTATCACTGAAGCTTTCTTT
TRBJ2-1 | TRBD2 | TRBV11-3 | CASSRLAGSNEQFF | TGTGCCAGCAGCCGATTAGCGGGGAGCAATGAGCAGTTCTTC
TRBJ1-4 | TRBD1 | TRBV28 | CASSLSTPPSGQGGEKLFF | TGTGCCAGCAGTTTATCCACACCCCCCTCGGGACAGGGTGGCGAAAAACTGTTTTTT
TRBJ1-4 | TRBD1 | TRBV30 | CAWSVGKGARDEKLFF | TGTGCCTGGAGTGTAGGCAAGGGGGCGCGGGATGAAAAACTGTTTTTT
TRBJ1-1 | NA | TRBV20-1 | CSARQNTEAFF | TGCAGTGCTAGACAGAACACTGAAGCTTTCTTT
TRBJ2-1 | NA | TRBV6-5 | CASSYSTEQFF | TGTGCCAGCAGTTACTCGACAGAGCAGTTCTTC
TRBJ1-2 | NA | TRBV28 | CASRSPNTRLYGYTF | TGTGCCAGCCGTTCGCCAAATACGAGGCTCTATGGCTACACCTTC
TRBJ2-7 | TRBD2 | TRBV29-1 | CSVGGLAGGEQYF | TGCAGCGTGGGGGGACTAGCGGGAGGCGAGCAGTACTTC
TRBJ2-7 | NA | TRBV4-1 | CASSQERDKQQYF | TGCGCCAGCAGCCAAGAACGCGACAAGCAGCAGTACTTC